This T cell receptor (beta chain) was sequenced for a study of T cell repertoires in cytomegalovirus infection. On the study more broadly: Public signatures in TCR beta pointed to CMV infection and matching HLA type. Whole-study findings and limits: Dominating the ex vivo response were HLA-C-restricted CMV-specific TCR beta clonotypes.

As to this clonotype: As yet, its antigen is unknown.

The CDR3 contains 13 residues. Trimming shortened V by 10 bases and J by 1 base, and 11 bases separated the two germline ends. Germline lookup yields CDR1 MNHNS and CDR2 SASEGT. TCRdb passed the reads through MiXCR, listing each CDR3 protein once. Altogether hundreds of thousands of distinct CDR3 sequences are present, approximately 33% being singletons, with the ten largest covering roughly 18%. The origin of this receptor is a human donor in good health (CMV status not recorded). Some clones in this sample may be carry-over from other donors' samples. This chain connects TRBV6-1 to TRBJ2-4, with a possible D match to TRBD1 (7 bases). The sample here was cultured PBMCs, taken from culture after CMV antigen stimulation. The CDR3: CATRGAAKNIQYF. DNA of the CDR3: TGTGCCACCAGGGGGGCTGCCAAAAACATTCAGTACTTC.